Listed below are T cell receptor beta chains from one sample, sequenced in a study of cytomegalovirus exposure and HLA in healthy donors. Repertoires were generated with immunoSEQ multiplex PCR, while TCRdb's copy carries only in-frame clones and drops some. The repertoire holds some 130,000 clones, with more than 70% as singletons. The sequenced sample consisted of PBMCs. The receptors come from a human donor in good health. The CDR3 runs from the conserved cysteine through the conserved F or W. A D gene is named only where the DNA matches it firmly. Clone size is shown for a subset of rows, as once, few, many or a class of expanded clone.

V	size	J	D	CDR3	DNA
TRBV4-1	NA	TRBJ2-2	TRBD2	CASSPTSGRMKGELFF	TGCGCCAGCAGCCCAACTAGCGGGCGAATGAAAGGGGAGCTGTTTTTT
TRBV11-2	once	TRBJ2-5	NA	CASSLNSAGPYQETQYF	TGTGCCAGCAGCTTAAATTCGGCGGGGCCGTACCAAGAGACCCAGTACTTC
TRBV4-1	NA	TRBJ2-7	TRBD2	CASSQAAGGPEQYF	TGCGCCAGCAGCCAAGCCGCGGGGGGTCCCGAGCAGTACTTC
TRBV28	NA	TRBJ2-1	TRBD2	CASSHGLAGGPSQFF	TGTGCCAGCAGTCACGGACTAGCGGGGGGGCCGTCGCAGTTCTTC
TRBV5-1	NA	TRBJ1-2	TRBD1	CASSLDREGYTF	TGCGCCAGCAGCCTAGACAGGGAGGGCTACACCTTC
TRBV5-6	NA	TRBJ2-2	TRBD2	CASSLYLAGPYTGELFF	TGTGCCAGCAGCTTGTACCTAGCGGGGCCGTACACCGGGGAGCTGTTTTTT
TRBV7-8	NA	TRBJ2-1	NA	CASSANENEQFF	TGTGCCAGCAGCGCGAACGAGAATGAGCAGTTCTTC
TRBV2	NA	TRBJ2-7	NA	CASTGESSYEQYF	TGTGCCAGCACCGGGGAGAGCTCCTACGAGCAGTACTTC
TRBV19	NA	TRBJ2-7	NA	CASSIALRQSYEQYF	TGTGCCAGTAGTATAGCCCTCAGGCAATCCTACGAGCAGTACTTC
TRBV7-9	NA	TRBJ2-5	NA	CASSLELWHQYF	TGTGCCAGCAGCTTAGAACTATGGCACCAGTACTTC
TRBV27	NA	TRBJ1-1	TRBD1	CASSLLGKGANTEAFF	TGTGCCAGCAGTTTATTGGGGAAGGGGGCAAACACTGAAGCTTTCTTT